These T cell receptor beta chains were read from a single sample in a study of blood T cells in healthy people across ages. TCRdb re-derived calls from the 5' RACE reads in MiXCR, one entry per CDR3 protein. The sample includes almost 550,000 distinct CDR3 sequences, 24% of them seen just once. The data also belong to a second study, concerning T cells of mothers and their children.

The sample comprised blood. These receptors were obtained from a boy younger than 18 in good health. Both conserved end residues are part of each CDR3. Fields, in order: V gene, clone size, D gene, J gene, CDR3 protein, CDR3 DNA. D genes are given only for firm matches. A row's size may be missing; if present it is once, few, many or a size class.

TRBV24-1	-	-	TRBJ1-5	CATSEGQGNQPQHF	TGTGCCACCAGTGAGGGTCAGGGCAATCAGCCCCAGCATTTT
TRBV29-1	-	-	TRBJ2-7	CSVEGGDRQSEQYF	TGCAGCGTTGAAGGAGGGGACCGACAAAGCGAGCAGTACTTC
TRBV12-3/TRBV12-4	-	-	TRBJ2-6	CASNSYSLQESGANVLTF	TGTGCCAGCAATAGCTACAGCCTTCAAGAATCTGGGGCCAACGTCCTGACTTTC
TRBV6-5	-	-	TRBJ2-7	CASSRGDFRGAYEQYF	TGTGCCAGCAGCCGCGGGGACTTCAGAGGAGCTTACGAGCAGTACTTC
TRBV4-3	-	-	TRBJ2-1	CASSQEPRGYNEQFF	TGCGCCAGCAGCCAGGAGCCTAGGGGTTACAATGAGCAGTTCTTC
TRBV28	-	-	TRBJ1-1	CASSFTGRGYTEPFF	TGTGCCAGCAGTTTTACAGGGCGGGGGTACACTGAACCTTTCTTT
TRBV7-2	few	-	TRBJ1-2	CASSLDDYGYTF	TGTGCCAGCAGCCTTGACGACTATGGCTACACCTTC
TRBV7-2	few	TRBD1	TRBJ1-6	CASSFGQAGSPLHF	TGTGCCAGCAGCTTCGGACAGGCTGGGTCACCCCTCCACTTT
TRBV5-4	few	TRBD1	TRBJ1-1	CASSPAVTGGLNTEAFF	TGTGCCAGCAGCCCGGCTGTGACAGGGGGTTTGAACACTGAAGCTTTCTTT
TRBV20-1	-	-	TRBJ2-7	CSFPPRDRPYEQYF	TGCAGCTTCCCTCCTCGGGACCGACCTTACGAGCAGTACTTC
TRBV7-9	many	-	TRBJ2-7	CASSLAYGVSAYEQYF	TGTGCCAGCAGCTTAGCGTACGGTGTATCGGCCTACGAGCAGTACTTC
TRBV28	few	TRBD1	TRBJ1-4	CASRWDRNEKLFF	TGTGCCAGCAGATGGGACAGGAATGAAAAACTGTTTTTT
TRBV5-1	few	-	TRBJ2-2	CASSLSAQRNTGELFF	TGCGCCAGCAGCTTGAGCGCACAGAGGAACACCGGGGAGCTGTTTTTT
TRBV20-1	few	-	TRBJ2-7	CSARGTADYEQYF	TGCAGTGCTAGAGGGACAGCCGACTACGAGCAGTACTTC
TRBV7-6	few	-	TRBJ2-7	CASSLGSGTLSSYEQYF	TGTGCCAGCAGCTTAGGGTCCGGGACACTCAGCTCCTACGAGCAGTACTTC
TRBV5-5	-	-	TRBJ2-2	CASSLDSAANTGELFF	TGTGCCAGCAGCTTGGACAGCGCCGCGAACACCGGGGAGCTGTTTTTT
TRBV11-2	few	TRBD2	TRBJ2-1	CASSWFAGEGNEQFF	TGTGCCAGCAGCTGGTTTGCGGGAGAGGGAAATGAGCAGTTCTTC
TRBV5-1	-	TRBD2	TRBJ2-1	CASSGRPGGEQFF	TGCGCCAGTAGCGGGAGGCCAGGGGGTGAGCAGTTCTTC
TRBV5-1	few	TRBD1	TRBJ2-1	CASSPKPGQGSNEQFF	TGCGCCAGCAGCCCTAAGCCCGGACAGGGTTCCAATGAGCAGTTCTTC
TRBV28	-	TRBD2	TRBJ2-7	CASSSLGLAGNHYEQYF	TGTGCCAGCAGCTCCCTTGGACTAGCGGGGAACCATTACGAGCAGTACTTC
TRBV3-1	few	-	TRBJ2-7	CASSRRGIYEQYF	TGTGCCAGCAGCCGAAGAGGAATCTACGAGCAGTACTTC
TRBV20-1	few	TRBD1	TRBJ2-4	CSARDRGKNIQYF	TGCAGTGCTAGAGACAGGGGGAAAAACATTCAGTACTTC
TRBV29-1	few	TRBD1	TRBJ2-3	CSVEDLSGGRDRGLDTQYF	TGCAGCGTTGAAGACTTATCCGGGGGGCGGGACAGGGGGCTAGATACGCAGTATTTT
TRBV12-3/TRBV12-4	many	-	TRBJ2-5	CASSLILVGETQYF	TGTGCCAGCAGTTTAATTCTAGTCGGAGAGACCCAGTACTTC
TRBV2	-	-	TRBJ2-2	CASRDGELFF	TGTGCCAGCAGGGACGGGGAGCTGTTTTTT
TRBV28	-	TRBD1	TRBJ2-7	CASSTERDSLIENEQYF	TGTGCCAGCAGTACTGAAAGGGACAGCCTAATTGAGAACGAGCAGTACTTC
TRBV28	few	-	TRBJ1-3	CASSFRQTLSGNTIYF	TGTGCCAGCAGTTTCCGACAGACACTCTCTGGAAACACCATATATTTT